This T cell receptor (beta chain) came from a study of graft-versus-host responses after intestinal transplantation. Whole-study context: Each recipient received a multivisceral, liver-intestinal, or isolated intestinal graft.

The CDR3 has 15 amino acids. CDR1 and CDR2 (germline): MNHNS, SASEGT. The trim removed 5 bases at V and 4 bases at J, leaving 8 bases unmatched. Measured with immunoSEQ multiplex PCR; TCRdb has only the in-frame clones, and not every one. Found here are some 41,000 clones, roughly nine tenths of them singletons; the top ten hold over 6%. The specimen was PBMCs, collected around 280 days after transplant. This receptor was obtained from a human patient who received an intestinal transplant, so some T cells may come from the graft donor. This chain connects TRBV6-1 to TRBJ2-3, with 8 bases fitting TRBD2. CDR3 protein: CASSLTGGSADTQYF. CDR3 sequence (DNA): TGTGCCAGCAGTTTAACGGGGGGGAGTGCAGATACGCAGTATTTT.